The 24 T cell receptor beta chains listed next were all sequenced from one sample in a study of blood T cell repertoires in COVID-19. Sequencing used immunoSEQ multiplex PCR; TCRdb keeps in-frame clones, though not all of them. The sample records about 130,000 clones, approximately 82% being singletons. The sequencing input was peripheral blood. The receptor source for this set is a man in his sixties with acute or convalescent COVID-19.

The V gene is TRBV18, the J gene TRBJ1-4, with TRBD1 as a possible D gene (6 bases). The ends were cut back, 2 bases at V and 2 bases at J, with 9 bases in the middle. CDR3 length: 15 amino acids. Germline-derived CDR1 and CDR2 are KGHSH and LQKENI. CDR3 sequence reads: CASSPLTGTNEKLFF. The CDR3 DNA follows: TGTGCCAGCTCACCATTAACAGGGACTAATGAAAAACTGTTTTTT.

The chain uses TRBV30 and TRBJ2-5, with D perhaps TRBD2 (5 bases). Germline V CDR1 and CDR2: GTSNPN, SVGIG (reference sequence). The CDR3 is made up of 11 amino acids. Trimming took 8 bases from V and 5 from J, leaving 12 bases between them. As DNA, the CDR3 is TGTGCCGCCGGAGGTGGGGAGACCCAGTACTTC. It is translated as CAAGGGETQYF.

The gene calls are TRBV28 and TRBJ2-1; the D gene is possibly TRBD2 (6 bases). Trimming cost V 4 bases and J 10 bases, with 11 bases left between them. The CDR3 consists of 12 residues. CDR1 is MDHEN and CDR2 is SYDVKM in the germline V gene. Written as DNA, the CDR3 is TGTGCCAGCAGTTGGGGAGGCGACGAGCAGTTCTTC. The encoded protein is CASSWGGDEQFF.

Here the CDR3 DNA reads TGTGCCAGCAGACTCAGGGAGGCGGGAGGACGAGAGACCCAGTACTTC. It translates to CASRLREAGGRETQYF. The rearrangement links TRBV6-6 to TRBJ2-5; 8 bases fit TRBD2. The CDR3 is 16 amino acids. V lost 6 bases and J lost 4; bases outside the gene matches: 13. CDR1 is MNHNY, CDR2 SVGAGI, per germline (reference sequence).

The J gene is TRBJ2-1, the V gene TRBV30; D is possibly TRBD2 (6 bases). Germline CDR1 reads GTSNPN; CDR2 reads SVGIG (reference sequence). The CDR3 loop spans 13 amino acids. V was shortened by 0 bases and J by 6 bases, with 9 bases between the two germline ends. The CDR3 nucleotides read TGTGCCTGGAGTGTAATGGAGGGCAATGAGCAGTTCTTC. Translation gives CAWSVMEGNEQFF.

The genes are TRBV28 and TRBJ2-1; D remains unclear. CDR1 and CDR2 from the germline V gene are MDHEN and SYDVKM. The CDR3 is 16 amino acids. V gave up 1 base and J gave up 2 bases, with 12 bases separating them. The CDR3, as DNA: TGTGCCAGCAGTTTATTAACCCTCCGGGCCTACAATGAGCAGTTCTTC. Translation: CASSLLTLRAYNEQFF.

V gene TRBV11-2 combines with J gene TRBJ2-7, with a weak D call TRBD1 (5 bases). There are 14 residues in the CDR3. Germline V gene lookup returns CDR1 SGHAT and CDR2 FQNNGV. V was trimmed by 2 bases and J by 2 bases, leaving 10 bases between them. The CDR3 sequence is CASSLPTEPYEQYF. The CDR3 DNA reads TGTGCCAGCAGCTTACCGACAGAACCCTACGAGCAGTACTTC.

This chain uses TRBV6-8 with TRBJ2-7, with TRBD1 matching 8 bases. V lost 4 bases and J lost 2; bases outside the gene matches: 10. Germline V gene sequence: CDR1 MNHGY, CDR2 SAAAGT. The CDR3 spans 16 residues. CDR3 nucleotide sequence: TGTGCCAGCAGTTGGGGGGAAGACAGGGGACCCTACGAGCAGTACTTC. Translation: CASSWGEDRGPYEQYF.

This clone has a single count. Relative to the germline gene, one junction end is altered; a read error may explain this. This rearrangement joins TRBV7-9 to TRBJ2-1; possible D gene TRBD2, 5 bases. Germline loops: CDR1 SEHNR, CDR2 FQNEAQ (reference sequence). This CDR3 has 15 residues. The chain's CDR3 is CASTLVSGTYNEQFF. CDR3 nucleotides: TGTGCCAGCACCTTAGTGAGCGGCACATACAATGAGCAGTTCTTC.

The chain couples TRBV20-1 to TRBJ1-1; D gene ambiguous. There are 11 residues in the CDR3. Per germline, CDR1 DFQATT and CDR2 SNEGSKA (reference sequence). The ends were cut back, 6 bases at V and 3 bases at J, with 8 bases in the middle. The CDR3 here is CSAAQDTEAFF. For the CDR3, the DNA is TGCAGTGCGGCTCAGGACACTGAAGCTTTCTTT.

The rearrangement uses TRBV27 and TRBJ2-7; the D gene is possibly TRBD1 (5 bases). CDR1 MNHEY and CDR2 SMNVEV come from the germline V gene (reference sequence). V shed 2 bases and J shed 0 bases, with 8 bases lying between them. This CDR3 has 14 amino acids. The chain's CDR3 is CASSLTDSSYEQYF. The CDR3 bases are TGTGCCAGCAGTTTAACCGACAGCTCCTACGAGCAGTACTTC.

The CDR3, as DNA: TGTGCCAGCAGCCCGGGGTCCATCAACTATGGCTACACCTTC. Translation: CASSPGSINYGYTF. This chain joins TRBV7-2 and TRBJ1-2; D unresolved. V was clipped by 5 bases and J by 2 bases, with 12 bases between them. The length of the CDR3 is 14 residues. CDR1 SGHTA and CDR2 FQGNSA come from the germline V gene.

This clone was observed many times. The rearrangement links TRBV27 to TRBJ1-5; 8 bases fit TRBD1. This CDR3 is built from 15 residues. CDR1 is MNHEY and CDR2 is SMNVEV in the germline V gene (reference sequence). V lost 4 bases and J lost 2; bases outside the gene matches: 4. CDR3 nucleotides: TGTGCCAGCAGTTCCGCGGACAGGGGCAATCAGCCCCAGCATTTT. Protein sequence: CASSSADRGNQPQHF.

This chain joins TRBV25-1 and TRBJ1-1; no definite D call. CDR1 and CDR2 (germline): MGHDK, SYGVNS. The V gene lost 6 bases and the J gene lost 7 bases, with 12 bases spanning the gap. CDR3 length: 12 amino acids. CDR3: CASSLAGYEAFF. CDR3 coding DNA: TGTGCCAGCAGCCTAGCCGGGTATGAAGCTTTCTTT.

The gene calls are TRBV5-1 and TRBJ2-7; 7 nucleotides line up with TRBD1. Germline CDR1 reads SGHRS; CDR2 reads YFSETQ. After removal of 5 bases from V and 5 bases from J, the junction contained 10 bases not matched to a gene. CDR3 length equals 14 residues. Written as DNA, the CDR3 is TGCGCCAGCAGGCAGGCGGACAGGAGCAACGAGCAGTACTTC. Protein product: CASRQADRSNEQYF.

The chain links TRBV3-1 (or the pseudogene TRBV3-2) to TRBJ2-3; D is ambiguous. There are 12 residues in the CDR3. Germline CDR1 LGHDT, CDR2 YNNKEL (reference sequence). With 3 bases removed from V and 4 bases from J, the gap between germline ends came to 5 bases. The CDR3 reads CASSQNSDTQYF. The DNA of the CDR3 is TGTGCCAGCAGCCAGAACTCAGATACGCAGTATTTT.

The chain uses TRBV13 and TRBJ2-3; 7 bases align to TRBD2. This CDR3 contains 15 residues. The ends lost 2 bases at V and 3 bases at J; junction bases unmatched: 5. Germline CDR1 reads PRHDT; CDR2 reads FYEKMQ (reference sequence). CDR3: CASSLYGGGTDTQYF. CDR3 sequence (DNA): TGTGCCAGCAGCTTATATGGGGGAGGGACAGATACGCAGTATTTT.

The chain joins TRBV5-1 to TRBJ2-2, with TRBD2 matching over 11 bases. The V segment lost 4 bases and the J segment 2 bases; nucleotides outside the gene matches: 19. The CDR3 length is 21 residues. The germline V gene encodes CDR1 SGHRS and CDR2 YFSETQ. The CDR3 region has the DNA TGCGCCAGCAGCGCGGCAGGGGGCCCCGGGACTAGCGGAGCCAACACCGGGGAGCTGTTTTTT. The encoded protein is CASSAAGGPGTSGANTGELFF.

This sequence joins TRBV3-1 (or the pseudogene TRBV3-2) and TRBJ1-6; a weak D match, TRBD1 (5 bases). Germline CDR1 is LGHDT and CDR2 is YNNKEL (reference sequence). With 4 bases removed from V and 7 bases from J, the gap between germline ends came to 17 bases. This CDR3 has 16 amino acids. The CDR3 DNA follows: TGTGCCAGCAGCCCACTGGGGCTTCCCGGCAATTCACCCCTCCACTTT. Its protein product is CASSPLGLPGNSPLHF.

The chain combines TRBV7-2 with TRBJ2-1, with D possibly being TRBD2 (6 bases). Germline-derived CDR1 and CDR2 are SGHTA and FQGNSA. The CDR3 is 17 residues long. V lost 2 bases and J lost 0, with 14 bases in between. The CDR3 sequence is CASSLSFRESSYNEQFF. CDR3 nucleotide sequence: TGTGCCAGCAGCTTATCGTTTCGGGAGAGCTCCTACAATGAGCAGTTCTTC.

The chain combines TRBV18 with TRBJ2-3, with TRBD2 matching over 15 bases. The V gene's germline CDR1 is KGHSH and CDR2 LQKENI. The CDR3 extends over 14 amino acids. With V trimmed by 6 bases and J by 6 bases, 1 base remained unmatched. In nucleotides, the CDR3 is TGTGCCAGCTCCGGGACTAGCGGGAGGGATACGCAGTATTTT. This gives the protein CASSGTSGRDTQYF.

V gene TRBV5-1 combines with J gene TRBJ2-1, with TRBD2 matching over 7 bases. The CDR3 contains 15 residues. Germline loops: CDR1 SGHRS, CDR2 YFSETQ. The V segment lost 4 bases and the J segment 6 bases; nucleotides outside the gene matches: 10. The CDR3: CASSPGGWGGNEQFF. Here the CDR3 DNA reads TGCGCCAGCAGCCCCGGGGGGTGGGGAGGCAATGAGCAGTTCTTC.

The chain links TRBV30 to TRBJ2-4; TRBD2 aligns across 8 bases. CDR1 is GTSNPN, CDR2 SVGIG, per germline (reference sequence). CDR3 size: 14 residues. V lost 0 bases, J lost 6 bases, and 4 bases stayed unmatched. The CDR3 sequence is CAWSVQAGGNIQYF. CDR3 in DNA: TGTGCCTGGAGTGTACAGGCGGGGGGAAACATTCAGTACTTC.

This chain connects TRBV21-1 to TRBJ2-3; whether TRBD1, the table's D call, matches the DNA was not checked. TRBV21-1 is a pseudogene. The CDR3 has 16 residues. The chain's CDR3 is CASSKGDRESTDTQYF. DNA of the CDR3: TGTGCCAGCAGCAAAGGGGACAGGGAAAGCACAGATACGCAGTATTTT.